Listed below are T cell receptor beta chains from one sample, sequenced in a study of T cells expressing NK-cell markers. Using the 5' RACE reads, TCRdb records one entry per CDR3 protein without DNA. This listing includes about 170,000 distinct CDR3 sequences. Sequencing was done on a sample of blood T cells: a sorted CD56 or NKG2C T cell subset, CD4+ or CD8+ T cells, or bulk PBMC T cells (not recorded which). The receptors were sampled from a man aged 18-75 years in good health. Each CDR3 is given with its conserved first and last residue.

j_call v_call cdr3_aa
TRBJ2-2 TRBV7-9 CASSLDWTGLTGELFF
TRBJ1-1 TRBV7-9 CASSLAANTEAFF
TRBJ1-4 TRBV21-1 CASSKKNPALNEKLFF
TRBJ2-5 TRBV24-1 CATSDPTGVWETQYF
TRBJ1-5 TRBV2 CASSVGRDDQPQHF
TRBJ2-1 TRBV6-1 CASSEDSDFYNEQFF
TRBJ1-1 TRBV6-5 CASSYNRGHLNTEAFF
TRBJ1-2 TRBV19 CASSSPGDGYTF
TRBJ1-5 TRBV7-6 CASSLGAGFNQPQHF
TRBJ1-2 TRBV3-1 CASSQRDTSTNNYGYTF
TRBJ1-2 TRBV5-6 CASSLHSSAYGYTF